The next 25 T cell receptor beta chains were all read from a single sample in a study of early T cells in non-severe SARS-CoV-2 infection. TCRdb itself ran the 5' RACE reads through MiXCR, one entry per CDR3 protein. The sample lists roughly 66,000 distinct CDR3 sequences, over 8% occurring once. The specimen sequenced was whole blood. These receptors came from an adult who was a healthcare worker with PCR-confirmed SARS-CoV-2 infection or an uninfected control (not recorded which).

Ten or more counts support this clonotype. The chain carries TRBV20-1 and TRBJ2-7; weak D call: TRBD2 (6 bases). V was shortened by 5 bases and J by 3 bases, with 8 bases between the two germline ends. In germline, CDR1 is DFQATT, CDR2 SNEGSKA (reference sequence). The CDR3 sequence is 11 residues long. This CDR3 is CSAGDFYEQYF. CDR3 bases: TGCAGTGCTGGGGACTTCTACGAGCAGTACTTC.

The rearrangement joins TRBV6-5 to TRBJ2-3, with D possibly matching TRBD2 (7 bases). V lost 2 bases to trimming and J lost 4 bases, with 13 bases between them. This CDR3 comprises 15 residues. The germline V gene encodes CDR1 MNHEY and CDR2 SVGAGI. The DNA of the CDR3 is TGTGCCAGCAGTTACGGCGGGGGCGCAGCAGATACGCAGTATTTT. Its translation is CASSYGGGAADTQYF.

This sequence joins TRBV6-6 and TRBJ1-2, with a possible D match to TRBD1 (6 bases). Germline-derived CDR1 and CDR2 are MNHNY and SVGAGI (reference sequence). This CDR3 is 13 amino acids long. V dropped 6 bases and J dropped 12 bases, with 20 bases sitting between them. The CDR3 bases are TGTGCCAGCAGGCCTACCCTGACAGGCAGGGACACCTTC. Protein: CASRPTLTGRDTF.

In this sample, this clonotype turned up many times. The V call is TRBV28, the J call TRBJ1-5; 8 bases align to TRBD1. The trim removed 5 bases at V and 7 bases at J, leaving 7 bases unmatched. CDR1 and CDR2 (germline): MDHEN, SYDVKM. The CDR3 contains 14 residues. CDR3 region: CASSVQGARQPQHF. As DNA, the CDR3 is TGTGCCAGCAGTGTCCAGGGGGCAAGGCAGCCCCAGCATTTT.

This rearrangement joins TRBV2 to TRBJ1-2; D remains unclear. In germline, CDR1 is SNHLY, CDR2 FYNNEI. V shed 3 bases and J shed 5 bases, with 7 bases lying between them. The CDR3 is 12 residues long. CDR3 loop: CASSEPEYGYTF. CDR3 DNA: TGTGCCAGCAGTGAGCCAGAATATGGCTACACCTTC.

This clonotype appeared many times. CDR3 residues: CASSLGRSYEQYF. The CDR3 DNA sequence: TGTGCCAGCAGCTTGGGTCGGTCCTACGAGCAGTACTTC. V usage is TRBV5-6 and J usage is TRBJ2-7; D unclear. V was clipped by 0 bases and J by 1 base, with 5 bases between them. CDR1 and CDR2 (germline): SGHDT, YYEEEE. The CDR3 length is 13 residues.

The chain joins TRBV5-4 to TRBJ2-2; 7 nucleotides match TRBD2. Looked up from germline, CDR1 is SGHNT and CDR2 is YYREEE (reference sequence). Unmatched junction bases numbered 11, after V lost 4 bases and J lost 5 bases. The CDR3 covers 16 residues. The CDR3 here is CASSPVAGGLTGELFF. CDR3 in DNA: TGTGCCAGCAGCCCGGTAGCGGGTGGGCTGACCGGGGAGCTGTTTTTT.

The table lists this clonotype with a few counts. The CDR3 DNA is TGTGCCAGCAGTGAAGCTATACGGGGGAATCAGCCCCAGCATTTT. Protein sequence: CASSEAIRGNQPQHF. J is TRBJ1-5 and V is TRBV2; D might be TRBD1 (5 bases). V gave up 0 bases and J gave up 4 bases, with 10 bases separating them. Germline assignment: CDR1 SNHLY and CDR2 FYNNEI. This CDR3 is built from 15 residues.

The J gene is TRBJ2-7, the V gene TRBV30; the D gene could be TRBD1 or TRBD2 (6 bases each). Trimming took off 3 bases at V and 1 base at J, with 10 bases between the two ends. The CDR3 has 13 amino acids. The germline V gene encodes CDR1 GTSNPN and CDR2 SVGIG (reference sequence). The CDR3 sequence: CAWSGGSSYEQYF. In DNA form, the CDR3 reads TGTGCCTGGAGCGGGGGCTCGTCCTACGAGCAGTACTTC.

This clonotype was seen more than once but under ten times. V gene TRBV6-2 or TRBV6-3 combines with J gene TRBJ2-1, with TRBD2 matching over 12 bases. The germline gives CDR1 MNHEY, CDR2 SVGEGT. The CDR3 runs to 16 residues. V lost 2 bases to trimming and J lost 7 bases; unmatched junction nucleotides: 6. The CDR3 nucleotides read TGTGCCAGCAGTTACGTGCTAGCGGGAGGGCTAAATGAGCAGTTCTTC. This sequence encodes CASSYVLAGGLNEQFF.

The gene calls are TRBV5-1 and TRBJ2-3, with D perhaps matching TRBD2 (5 bases). V was shortened by 3 bases and J by 4 bases, with 12 bases between the two germline ends. The CDR3 is 14 amino acids. Per the germline V gene, CDR1 is SGHRS and CDR2 is YFSETQ. The CDR3 bases are TGCGCCAGCAGCTACACCCCGGAGGCAGATACGCAGTATTTT. It encodes CASSYTPEADTQYF.

This clonotype occurred a few times. The chain combines TRBV18 with TRBJ2-7, with TRBD2 matching 11 bases. Trimming removed 3 bases from V and 6 bases from J; junction bases left unmatched: 1. Germline values: CDR1 KGHSH, CDR2 LQKENI. This CDR3 is 13 amino acids long. The CDR3 region has the DNA TGTGCCAGCTCACCGACTAGCGGGGCCGAGCAGTACTTC. It yields the protein CASSPTSGAEQYF.

This clonotype was observed a few times. DNA for the CDR3: TGTGCCAGCAGTCGACAGATAGCTCAGCCCCAGCATTTT. It specifies CASSRQIAQPQHF. V usage is TRBV27 and J usage is TRBJ1-5; D may be TRBD1 (5 bases). This CDR3 has 13 residues. The germline V gene has CDR1 MNHEY and CDR2 SMNVEV (reference sequence). Trimming took 5 bases from V and 6 from J, leaving 11 bases between them.

This clonotype was observed a handful of times. This rearrangement joins TRBV18 to TRBJ2-7; TRBD1 matches 8 bases. The CDR3 has 14 amino acids. In germline, CDR1 is KGHSH, CDR2 LQKENI. J lost 5 bases, V lost 3 bases, and 6 bases had no gene match. The CDR3 DNA follows: TGTGCCAGCTCACCCGCAGGGGGCGGAGACGAGCAGTACTTC. As protein: CASSPAGGGDEQYF. Based on the CDR3 plus reference TRBV18 and TRBJ2-7, the full variable domain is NAGVMQNPRHLVRRRGQEARLRCSPMKGHSHVYWYRQLPEEGLKFMVYLQKENIIDESGMPKERFSAEFPKEGPSILRIQQVVRGDSAAYFCASSPAGGGDEQYFGPGTRLTVT.

This clonotype has a count of ten or more. This chain uses TRBV7-2 with TRBJ1-6, with a tentative D call TRBD1 (6 bases). V lost 1 base to trimming and J lost 10 bases, with 14 bases between them. The CDR3 contains 15 residues. Per the germline V gene, CDR1 is SGHTA and CDR2 is FQGNSA. In DNA form, the CDR3 reads TGTGCCAGCAGCTTAGTTGCAGGGGACCGATCACCCCTCCACTTT. This codes for CASSLVAGDRSPLHF.

This clonotype was seen only a few times. V and J are TRBV6-2 or TRBV6-3 and TRBJ2-3, with D possibly being TRBD2 (5 bases). The CDR3 sequence is 14 residues long. The V gene's germline CDR1 is MNHEY and CDR2 SVGEGT. The germline V and J ends were trimmed by 5 bases and 5 bases, with 14 bases remaining between them. CDR3 sequence (DNA): TGTGCCAGCAGTGCGGGCCATTCGGGAGATACGCAGTATTTT. Protein: CASSAGHSGDTQYF.

This clonotype was recorded many times. The J gene is TRBJ1-5, the V gene TRBV19, with no clear D. The germline CDR1 and CDR2 sequences are LNHDA and SQIVND (reference sequence). The CDR3 has 14 residues. V lost 7 bases and J lost 0, with 10 bases in between. DNA of the CDR3: TGTGCCAGTAAGCGGCCTTATAGCAATCAGCCCCAGCATTTT. It encodes CASKRPYSNQPQHF.

This clonotype was counted only a few times. The rearrangement uses TRBV20-1 and TRBJ2-1; D is ambiguous. V was clipped by 5 bases and J by 9 bases, with 11 bases between them. The CDR3 runs to 11 residues. The germline V gene has CDR1 DFQATT and CDR2 SNEGSKA (reference sequence). The CDR3 protein is CSADTAPEQFF. The CDR3 DNA follows: TGCAGTGCTGACACCGCTCCTGAGCAGTTCTTC.

The sample holds many counts of this clonotype. The rearrangement links TRBV29-1 to TRBJ2-7, with D possibly matching TRBD1 (5 bases). The CDR3 is 11 residues long. Trimming shortened V by 7 bases and J by 1 base, and 8 bases separated the two germline ends. CDR1 and CDR2 (germline): SQVTM, ANQGSEA. In DNA, the CDR3 is TGCAGCGCCCGACAGTCCTACGAGCAGTACTTC. It codes for CSARQSYEQYF.

This clonotype occurred a few times. The rearrangement uses TRBV7-2 and TRBJ2-5; the match to TRBD2 covers 7 bases. The ends lost 3 bases at V and 1 base at J; junction bases unmatched: 8. Germline CDR1 and CDR2: SGHTA and FQGNSA. This CDR3 contains 16 residues. The CDR3 protein is CASSFRTSLIQETQYF. Written as DNA, the CDR3 is TGTGCCAGCAGCTTTCGGACTAGTCTAATCCAAGAGACCCAGTACTTC.

This clonotype appeared a few times. CDR3 in DNA: TGTGCCAGCAGCCGGAGTAGCACAGATACGCAGTATTTT. Protein product: CASSRSSTDTQYF. The rearrangement links TRBV7-7 to TRBJ2-3; no firm D call. Germline CDR1 reads SSHAT; CDR2 reads FNYEAQ (reference sequence). The V end was cut by 5 bases, the J end by 0 bases, with 6 bases between. The CDR3 totals 13 residues.

The table lists this clonotype with a few counts. The rearrangement joins TRBV7-2 to TRBJ2-1, with D possibly being TRBD2 (5 bases). Per the germline V gene, CDR1 is SGHTA and CDR2 is FQGNSA. CDR3 length: 14 amino acids. The ends were cut back, 1 base at V and 7 bases at J, with 11 bases in the middle. Here the CDR3 reads CASSLVLRGNEQFF. The CDR3 bases are TGTGCCAGCAGCTTAGTATTACGGGGAAATGAGCAGTTCTTC.

The chain is built from TRBV28 and TRBJ2-7, with 10 positions matching TRBD2. The germline CDR1 and CDR2 sequences are MDHEN and SYDVKM. V gave up 7 bases and J gave up 3 bases; unmatched junction bases: 6. This CDR3 has 14 amino acids. CDR3 DNA: TGTGCCAGCACCCTCAGCGGGAGGGGCTACGAGCAGTACTTC. It specifies CASTLSGRGYEQYF.

The rearrangement uses TRBV7-2 and TRBJ1-3; D possibly corresponds to TRBD1 (5 bases). V shed 1 base and J shed 0 bases, with 10 bases lying between them. Germline V lookup: CDR1 SGHTA, CDR2 FQGNSA. This CDR3 spans 16 amino acids. DNA for the CDR3: TGTGCCAGCAGCTTAGGGGGCCTTGGCTCTGGAAACACCATATATTTT. It encodes CASSLGGLGSGNTIYF.

This clonotype was recorded many times. This CDR3 is CASSPWTGQTEAFF. CDR3 in DNA: TGTGCCAGCAGTCCCTGGACAGGTCAGACTGAAGCTTTCTTT. The chain joins TRBV27 to TRBJ1-1; 7 bases fit TRBD1. Germline V gives CDR1 MNHEY, CDR2 SMNVEV (reference sequence). The CDR3 covers 14 residues. Trimming removed 5 bases from V and 5 bases from J; junction bases left unmatched: 8.